Below are 32 T cell receptor beta chains sequenced from a single sample in a study of CD8+ T cells in alopecia areata. Investigators isolated RNA and reverse transcribed it into cDNA to act as the sequencing template. Sequencing was performed with immunoSEQ multiplex PCR; in TCRdb, only in-frame clones are kept and a portion is missing. In the table there are more than 150,000 clones, 50% to 70% of which are singletons. The sequences come from CD4+ T cells sorted from blood, collected at week 0. The receptor source for this set is a human donor with alopecia areata.

This clone was observed a handful of times. V is TRBV30 and J is TRBJ1-4, with TRBD1 matching over 7 bases. After removal of 2 bases from V and 7 bases from J, the junction contained 1 base not matched to a gene. Germline-derived CDR1 and CDR2 are GTSNPN and SVGIG (reference sequence). CDR3 size: 12 residues. The DNA for the CDR3 is TGTGCCTGGAGTCACAGGGGTGAAAAACTGTTTTTT. Translation gives CAWSHRGEKLFF.

The rearrangement joins TRBV2 to TRBJ2-1; D is unresolved. Looked up from germline, CDR1 is SNHLY and CDR2 is FYNNEI. The V end was cut by 1 base, the J end by 0 bases, with 7 bases between. The CDR3 has 15 residues. In DNA, the CDR3 is TGTGCCAGCAGTGAAGACATGAGCTCCTACAATGAGCAGTTCTTC. Its translation: CASSEDMSSYNEQFF.

The rearrangement links TRBV29-1 to TRBJ2-1; TRBD2 agrees at 9 bases. The germline V gene has CDR1 SQVTM and CDR2 ANQGSEA. CDR3 size: 15 residues. Losses at the gene ends were 5 bases for V and 7 bases for J; bases not matched to a gene: 12. The CDR3 DNA is TGCAGCGTTCCCGTCGGGCGGGGGGGTTCAAATGAGCAGTTCTTC. Its translation is CSVPVGRGGSNEQFF.

The chain carries TRBV5-1 and TRBJ2-7, with D perhaps TRBD2 (5 bases). Trimming removed 4 bases at V and 3 bases at J, with 11 bases between. Germline-derived CDR1 and CDR2 are SGHRS and YFSETQ. The CDR3 sequence is 13 residues long. CDR3 in DNA: TGCGCCAGCAGCCGGGGTAGCGTCTACGAGCAGTACTTC. Its translation: CASSRGSVYEQYF.

V and J are TRBV30 and TRBJ2-7; 7 nucleotides match TRBD1. Germline V gene lookup returns CDR1 GTSNPN and CDR2 SVGIG (reference sequence). The V segment lost 2 bases and the J segment 1 base; nucleotides outside the gene matches: 5. The CDR3 length is 14 residues. Written as DNA, the CDR3 is TGTGCCTGGAGTCCCTCGGGACAGTCCTACGAGCAGTACTTC. It specifies CAWSPSGQSYEQYF.

This clone came up a few times. The CDR3 coding sequence is TGTGCCAGCAGCTTAGCGGTTTCCTACGAGCAGTACTTC. Protein sequence: CASSLAVSYEQYF. V usage is TRBV13 and J usage is TRBJ2-7; D is undetermined. Looked up from germline, CDR1 is PRHDT and CDR2 is FYEKMQ (reference sequence). Trimming took 1 base from V and 1 from J, leaving 5 bases between them. The CDR3 runs 13 residues.

The CDR3 loop reads CSARSSSQYF. As DNA, the CDR3 is TGCAGTGCTAGGAGCAGCTCGCAGTATTTT. This sequence joins TRBV20-1 and TRBJ2-3; D gene ambiguous. Germline V lookup: CDR1 DFQATT, CDR2 SNEGSKA (reference sequence). This CDR3 is built from 10 residues. V was trimmed by 3 bases and J by 10 bases, leaving 8 bases between them.

This chain uses TRBV4-2 with TRBJ2-1; D unclear. The CDR3 extends over 18 amino acids. The germline gives CDR1 LGHNA, CDR2 YNFKEQ. With 1 base removed from V and 7 bases from J, the gap between germline ends came to 23 bases. Here the CDR3 DNA reads TGTGCCAGCAGCCAAGTGGCCCTAGGTTATCCTCCGACGAATGAGCAGTTCTTC. This encodes CASSQVALGYPPTNEQFF.

This clone came up once. The chain is built from TRBV7-3 and TRBJ2-7, with D uncertain. Trimming took 2 bases from V and 6 from J, leaving 11 bases between them. CDR3 length equals 13 residues. Germline assignment: CDR1 SGHTA and CDR2 FQGTGA. The CDR3 bases are TGTGCCAGCAGCTTAGAGCCTCTTGCCGAGCAGTACTTC. The encoded protein is CASSLEPLAEQYF.

The V gene is TRBV11-2, the J gene TRBJ1-2, with TRBD1 identical over 7 bases. The CDR3 is 15 residues long. V dropped 2 bases and J dropped 6; count of bases not matched to a gene: 9. Germline lookup yields CDR1 SGHAT and CDR2 FQNNGV. In DNA form, the CDR3 reads TGTGCCAGCAGCTTATCGCGTCAGGGGGGGCATGGCTACACCTTC. Residues: CASSLSRQGGHGYTF.

The J gene is TRBJ2-2, the V gene TRBV5-6; TRBD1 matches 9 bases. This CDR3 is 16 amino acids long. CDR1 is SGHDT, CDR2 YYEEEE, per germline. V lost 2 bases to trimming and J lost 7 bases; unmatched junction nucleotides: 9. The CDR3 region is CASSFGGTGMIGELFF. The CDR3 DNA reads TGTGCCAGCAGCTTTGGCGGGACAGGGATGATCGGGGAGCTGTTTTTT.

The chain couples TRBV20-1 to TRBJ1-1, with D uncertain. Germline V gene sequence: CDR1 DFQATT, CDR2 SNEGSKA (reference sequence). The CDR3 extends over 11 amino acids. Deletions cut 1 base from V and 7 bases from J, with 7 bases between. The DNA of the CDR3 is TGCAGTGCTAGAGGATTAAGTGAAGCTTTCTTT. Its protein product is CSARGLSEAFF.

This clone showed up just a few times. The chain has TRBV2 and TRBJ1-4; D is unclear. Trimming pared 3 bases from V and 7 bases from J, leaving 6 bases between. The CDR3 length is 12 residues. Germline V gives CDR1 SNHLY, CDR2 FYNNEI. The CDR3 sequence: CASSEGGEKLFF. As DNA, the CDR3 is TGTGCCAGCAGTGAGGGAGGTGAAAAACTGTTTTTT.

This clone was seen a few times. The chain is built from TRBV11-3 and TRBJ2-3; D not certain. Germline-derived CDR1 and CDR2 are SGHNT and YENEEA. The CDR3 runs to 16 residues. Trimming removed 1 base at V and 1 base at J, with 12 bases between. DNA for the CDR3: TGTGCCAGCAGCTTAGCGGTCTCCCCCGGCACAGATACGCAGTATTTT. Protein: CASSLAVSPGTDTQYF.

This clone was seen a handful of times. The chain employs TRBV28 and TRBJ2-1; 10 nucleotides match TRBD2. The CDR3 loop spans 17 amino acids. Germline assignment: CDR1 MDHEN and CDR2 SYDVKM. The J segment lost 1 base and the V segment lost 5 bases, leaving 8 bases of the junction unmatched. The CDR3: CASSGVAGGQSYNEQFF. CDR3 DNA: TGTGCCAGCAGTGGAGTAGCGGGGGGCCAATCCTACAATGAGCAGTTCTTC.

This clone has just one count. The rearrangement links TRBV5-1 to TRBJ1-2, with unresolved D. This CDR3 contains 12 residues. The V end lost 3 bases, the J end lost 2 bases, and 5 bases lay between the germline ends. Germline CDR1 is SGHRS and CDR2 is YFSETQ. CDR3 protein: CASSSGNYGYTF. DNA of the CDR3: TGCGCCAGCAGCTCCGGGAACTATGGCTACACCTTC.

In DNA form, the CDR3 reads TGTGCCTGGAGTGCTATCCAGGGGGCGAACACCGGGGAGCTGTTTTTT. This codes for CAWSAIQGANTGELFF. J is TRBJ2-2 and V is TRBV30, with 7 bases matching TRBD1. This CDR3 has 16 amino acids. Unmatched junction bases numbered 5, after V lost 1 base and J lost 0 bases. Germline V gene data show CDR1 as GTSNPN and CDR2 as SVGIG (reference sequence).

This clone was seen a handful of times. DNA of the CDR3: TGCAGCGTTGGGCCCGGGCATGAGCAGTTCTTC. This gives the protein CSVGPGHEQFF. The genes are TRBV29-1 and TRBJ2-1, with unresolved D. Germline-derived CDR1 and CDR2 are SQVTM and ANQGSEA. The CDR3 consists of 11 residues. Between the trimmed V and J ends, which lost 4 bases and 8 bases, there was a span of 9 bases.

The V and J genes are TRBV21-1 and TRBJ2-7. TRBV21-1 is described as a pseudogene. The CDR3 contains 14 residues. The CDR3 nucleotides are TGTGCCAGCAGCAAAGGTTTAAGGGGGGAGGAGCAGTACTTC. Its protein product is CASSKGLRGEEQYF.

This rearrangement joins TRBV29-1 to TRBJ1-2; D possibly corresponds to TRBD1 (5 bases). CDR3 length: 11 residues. V shed 3 bases and J shed 6 bases, with 8 bases lying between them. Germline V gene lookup returns CDR1 SQVTM and CDR2 ANQGSEA. The CDR3 loop is CSVEGGDGYTF. Here the CDR3 DNA reads TGCAGCGTTGAGGGGGGAGATGGCTACACCTTC.

Notes on this clone: Other DNA sequences within the sample encode an identical CDR3. The gene calls are TRBV15 and TRBJ1-1; D remains ambiguous. The ends were cut back, 0 bases at V and 1 base at J, with 9 bases in the middle. Germline V gene lookup returns CDR1 LNHNV and CDR2 YYDKDF (reference sequence). The CDR3 is 15 amino acids. CDR3 residues: CATSRDRAGNTEAFF. The CDR3 nucleotides are TGTGCCACCAGCAGAGATCGGGCCGGGAACACTGAAGCTTTCTTT.

The chain couples TRBV7-2 to TRBJ2-7, with D perhaps TRBD2 (6 bases). The length of the CDR3 is 14 residues. The germline CDR1 and CDR2 sequences are SGHTA and FQGNSA. Trimming removed 4 bases from V and 3 bases from J, with 13 bases in between. The CDR3, as DNA: TGTGCCAGCAGCTCGCGGGACGGCGGCTACGAGCAGTACTTC. This codes for CASSSRDGGYEQYF.

The sample holds a few counts of this clone. V usage is TRBV7-9 and J usage is TRBJ2-2; D ambiguous. Germline CDR1 and CDR2: SEHNR and FQNEAQ (reference sequence). V gave up 9 bases and J gave up 6 bases, with 5 bases separating them. There are 10 residues in the CDR3. Written as DNA, the CDR3 is TGTGCCAGTACGGCCGGGGAGCTGTTTTTT. Translated, it gives CASTAGELFF.

The chain uses TRBV7-9 and TRBJ1-1, with D possibly TRBD1 on 5 matching bases. The germline CDR1 and CDR2 sequences are SEHNR and FQNEAQ (reference sequence). CDR3 length: 12 residues. Trimming removed 1 base from V and 10 bases from J, with 10 bases in between. In DNA, the CDR3 is TGTGCCAGCAGCTTAGAAGGGGTAGGAGCTTTCTTT. Its translation is CASSLEGVGAFF.

This clone was found a few times. CDR3 nucleotides: TGTGCCAGCAGTTCCCAGGGATTGAGGGAGACCCAGTACTTC. Its translation: CASSSQGLRETQYF. This sequence joins TRBV6-5 and TRBJ2-5, with a possible D match to TRBD1 (5 bases). Trimming left V 4 bases short and J 5 bases short, with 14 bases between. This CDR3 contains 14 residues. Germline V gene lookup returns CDR1 MNHEY and CDR2 SVGAGI.

The chain uses TRBV5-1 and TRBJ1-1, with TRBD1 identical over 8 bases. Trimming removed 4 bases from V and 1 base from J; junction bases left unmatched: 6. The germline V gene encodes CDR1 SGHRS and CDR2 YFSETQ. The CDR3 sequence is 15 residues long. The CDR3 protein is CASSLRQGPNTEAFF. In DNA, the CDR3 is TGCGCCAGCAGCCTAAGACAGGGGCCGAACACTGAAGCTTTCTTT.

The CDR3 loop reads CAWSVLAGGQETQYF. CDR3 nucleotides: TGTGCCTGGAGTGTTCTAGCGGGGGGCCAAGAGACCCAGTACTTC. V is TRBV30 and J is TRBJ2-5; TRBD2 agrees at 11 bases. The CDR3 sequence is 15 residues long. The V and J ends lost 0 bases and 1 base, in that order; junction bases with no gene match: 1. Germline values: CDR1 GTSNPN, CDR2 SVGIG (reference sequence).

The table lists this clone with a count of one. The chain employs TRBV9 and TRBJ2-1; 13 bases fit TRBD2. Looked up from germline, CDR1 is SGDLS and CDR2 is YYNGEE. The V and J ends lost 3 bases and 6 bases, in that order; junction bases with no gene match: 12. The CDR3 has 18 amino acids. CDR3 bases: TGTGCCAGCAGCGCCTATTCGACTAGCGGGGGGAGTATCAATGAGCAGTTCTTC. It codes for CASSAYSTSGGSINEQFF.

This clone appeared once. This chain uses TRBV5-1 with TRBJ2-3; D remains ambiguous. V was shortened by 4 bases and J by 8 bases, with 14 bases between the two germline ends. The CDR3 runs to 13 residues. Per the germline V gene, CDR1 is SGHRS and CDR2 is YFSETQ. DNA for the CDR3: TGCGCCAGCAGCGCTAGAGAAAAGGGTACGCAGTATTTT. It encodes CASSAREKGTQYF.

This clone turned up a few times. The CDR3: CASSRPGQGAEYTF. CDR3 sequence (DNA): TGTGCCAGCAGCCGACCGGGACAGGGGGCGGAGTACACCTTC. This sequence joins TRBV6-6 and TRBJ1-2, with TRBD1 identical over 12 bases. CDR1 is MNHNY and CDR2 is SVGAGI in the germline V gene (reference sequence). The CDR3 has 14 residues. After removal of 6 bases from V and 11 bases from J, the junction contained 10 bases not matched to a gene.

The chain combines TRBV30 with TRBJ1-5, with 9 bases that match TRBD1. After removal of 2 bases from V and 4 bases from J, the junction contained 6 bases not matched to a gene. The CDR3 runs 15 residues. CDR1 is GTSNPN, CDR2 SVGIG, per germline (reference sequence). CDR3 amino acids: CAWSIMGQGNQPQHF. The CDR3 region has the DNA TGTGCCTGGAGTATTATGGGACAGGGAAATCAGCCCCAGCATTTT.

The CDR3 sequence is CAWRRQGTGELFF. In nucleotides, the CDR3 is TGTGCCTGGAGGCGACAGGGGACCGGGGAGCTGTTTTTT. The J gene is TRBJ2-2, the V gene TRBV30, with TRBD1 matching over 8 bases. The V and J ends lost 3 bases and 5 bases, in that order; junction bases with no gene match: 2. The CDR3 has 13 residues. The germline V gene has CDR1 GTSNPN and CDR2 SVGIG (reference sequence). The whole variable domain, filled in from reference TRBV30 and TRBJ2-2, reads SQTIHQWPATLVQPVGSPLSLECTVEGTSNPNLYWYRQAAGRGLQLLFYSVGIGQISSEVPQNLSASRPQDRQFILSSKKLLLSDSGFYLCAWRRQGTGELFFGEGSRLTVL.